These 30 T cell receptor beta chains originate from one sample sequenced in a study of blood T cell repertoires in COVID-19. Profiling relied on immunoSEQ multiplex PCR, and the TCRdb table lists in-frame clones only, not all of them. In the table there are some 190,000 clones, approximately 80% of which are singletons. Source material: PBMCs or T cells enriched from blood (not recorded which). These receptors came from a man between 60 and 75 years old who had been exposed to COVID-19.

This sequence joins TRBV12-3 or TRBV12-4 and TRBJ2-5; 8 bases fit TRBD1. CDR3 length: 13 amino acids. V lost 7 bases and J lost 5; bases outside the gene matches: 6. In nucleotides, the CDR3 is TGTGCCAGCACCCCGGACAGGGTGGAGACCCAGTACTTC. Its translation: CASTPDRVETQYF.

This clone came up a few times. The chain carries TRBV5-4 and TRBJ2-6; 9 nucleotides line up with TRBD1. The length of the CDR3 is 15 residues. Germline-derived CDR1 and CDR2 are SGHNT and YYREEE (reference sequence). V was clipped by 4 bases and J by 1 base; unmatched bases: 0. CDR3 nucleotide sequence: TGTGCCAGCAGCGGGACAGGGTCTGGGGCCAACGTCCTGACTTTC. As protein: CASSGTGSGANVLTF.

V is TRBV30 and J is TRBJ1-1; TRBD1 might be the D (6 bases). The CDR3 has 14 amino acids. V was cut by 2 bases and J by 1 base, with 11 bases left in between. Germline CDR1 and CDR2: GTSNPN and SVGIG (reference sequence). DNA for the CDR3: TGTGCCTGGAGTTCCAGGGGTGGGAACACTGAAGCTTTCTTT. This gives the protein CAWSSRGGNTEAFF.

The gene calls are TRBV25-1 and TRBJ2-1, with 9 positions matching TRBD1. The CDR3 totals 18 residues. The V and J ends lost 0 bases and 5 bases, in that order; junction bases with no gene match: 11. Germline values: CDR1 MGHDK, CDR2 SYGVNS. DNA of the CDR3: TGTGCCAGCAGTGAATATATAGTGGACAGGGGAAGCGACAATGAGCAGTTCTTC. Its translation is CASSEYIVDRGSDNEQFF. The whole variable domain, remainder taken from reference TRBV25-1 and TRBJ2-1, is EADIYQTPRYLVIGTGKKITLECSQTMGHDKMYWYQQDPGMELHLIHYSYGVNSTEKGDLSSESTVSRIRTEHFPLTLESARPSHTSQYLCASSEYIVDRGSDNEQFFGPGTRLTVL.

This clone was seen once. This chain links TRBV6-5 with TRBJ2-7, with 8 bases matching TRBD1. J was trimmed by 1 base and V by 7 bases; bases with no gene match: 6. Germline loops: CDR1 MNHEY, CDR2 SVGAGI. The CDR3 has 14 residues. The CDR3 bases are TGTGCCAGCACCCTACAGGGGGAGTCCTACGAGCAGTACTTC. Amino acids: CASTLQGESYEQYF.

The CDR3 sequence is CASSYDSLNQPQHF. The CDR3 nucleotides are TGTGCCAGCAGCTACGACAGCCTCAATCAGCCCCAGCATTTT. The chain couples TRBV7-9 to TRBJ1-5; tentatively, D is TRBD1 (5 bases). This CDR3 has 14 amino acids. Germline CDR1 reads SEHNR; CDR2 reads FQNEAQ (reference sequence). Deletions cut 4 bases from V and 3 bases from J, with 10 bases between.

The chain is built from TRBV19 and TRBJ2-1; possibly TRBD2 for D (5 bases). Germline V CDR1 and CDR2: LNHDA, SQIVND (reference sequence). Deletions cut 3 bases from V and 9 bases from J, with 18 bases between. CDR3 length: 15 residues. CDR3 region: CASSMALRRLGEQFF. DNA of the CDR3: TGTGCCAGTAGTATGGCCCTCCGGAGGTTGGGTGAGCAGTTCTTC.

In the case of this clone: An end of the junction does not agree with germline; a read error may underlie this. The CDR3 DNA reads as TGTGCCAACAGTAGGGGACTAGCGTTCACAGATACGCAGTATTTT. As protein: CANSRGLAFTDTQYF. The chain carries TRBV28 and TRBJ2-3, with TRBD2 matching over 10 bases. Germline-derived CDR1 and CDR2 are MDHEN and SYDVKM. The CDR3 runs 15 residues.

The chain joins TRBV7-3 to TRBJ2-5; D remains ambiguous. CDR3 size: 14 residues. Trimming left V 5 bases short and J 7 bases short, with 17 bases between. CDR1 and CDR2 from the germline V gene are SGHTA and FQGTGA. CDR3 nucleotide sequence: TGTGCCAGCAGCCTCGACCCCGGAGATGGGACCCAGTACTTC. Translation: CASSLDPGDGTQYF.

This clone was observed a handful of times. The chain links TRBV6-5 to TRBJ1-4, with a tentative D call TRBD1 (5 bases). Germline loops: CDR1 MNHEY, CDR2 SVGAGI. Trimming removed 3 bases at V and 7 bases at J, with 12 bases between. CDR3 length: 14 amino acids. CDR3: CASSYGRVGEKLFF. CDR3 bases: TGTGCCAGCAGTTATGGCAGGGTCGGTGAAAAACTGTTTTTT.

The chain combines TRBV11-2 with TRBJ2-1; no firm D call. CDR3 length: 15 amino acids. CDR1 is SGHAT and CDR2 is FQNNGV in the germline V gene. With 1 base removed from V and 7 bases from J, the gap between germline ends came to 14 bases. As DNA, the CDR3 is TGTGCCAGCAGCTTAGGGAGCAACGTACGTAATGAGCAGTTCTTC. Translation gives CASSLGSNVRNEQFF.

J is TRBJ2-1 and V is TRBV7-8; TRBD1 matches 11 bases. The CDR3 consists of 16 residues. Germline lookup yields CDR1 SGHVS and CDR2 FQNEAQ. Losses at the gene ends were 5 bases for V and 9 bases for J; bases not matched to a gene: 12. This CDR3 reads CASSAGQGAIGSEQFF. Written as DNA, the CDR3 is TGTGCCAGCAGCGCCGGACAGGGGGCTATTGGCTCTGAGCAGTTCTTC.

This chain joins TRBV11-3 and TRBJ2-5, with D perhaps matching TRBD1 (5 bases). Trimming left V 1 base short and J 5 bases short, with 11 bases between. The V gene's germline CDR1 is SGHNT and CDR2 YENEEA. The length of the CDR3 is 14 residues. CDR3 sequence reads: CASSLGGPGETQYF. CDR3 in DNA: TGTGCCAGCAGCTTAGGGGGCCCAGGGGAGACCCAGTACTTC.

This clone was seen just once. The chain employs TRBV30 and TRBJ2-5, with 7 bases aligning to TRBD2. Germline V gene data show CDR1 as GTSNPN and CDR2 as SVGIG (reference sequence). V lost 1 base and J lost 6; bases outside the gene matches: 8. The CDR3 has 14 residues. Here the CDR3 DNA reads TGTGCCTGGAGTGCCGGGACTAACAAAAAGACCCAGTACTTC. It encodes CAWSAGTNKKTQYF.

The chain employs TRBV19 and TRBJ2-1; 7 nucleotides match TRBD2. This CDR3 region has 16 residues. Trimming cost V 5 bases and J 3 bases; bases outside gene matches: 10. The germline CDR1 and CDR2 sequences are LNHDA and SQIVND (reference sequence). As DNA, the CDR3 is TGTGCCAGTAGTCCAAGGTCCCTAGCGGACTACAATGAGCAGTTCTTC. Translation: CASSPRSLADYNEQFF. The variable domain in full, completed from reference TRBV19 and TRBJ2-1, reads DGGITQSPKYLFRKEGQNVTLSCEQNLNHDAMYWYRQDPGQGLRLIYYSQIVNDFQKGDIAEGYSVSREKKESFPLTVTSAQKNPTAFYLCASSPRSLADYNEQFFGPGTRLTVL.

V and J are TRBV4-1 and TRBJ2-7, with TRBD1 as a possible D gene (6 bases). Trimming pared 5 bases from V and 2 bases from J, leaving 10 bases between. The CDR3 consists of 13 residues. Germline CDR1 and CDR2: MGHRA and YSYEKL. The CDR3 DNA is TGCGCCAGCAGCTATGGACAGACCTACGAGCAGTACTTC. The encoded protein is CASSYGQTYEQYF.

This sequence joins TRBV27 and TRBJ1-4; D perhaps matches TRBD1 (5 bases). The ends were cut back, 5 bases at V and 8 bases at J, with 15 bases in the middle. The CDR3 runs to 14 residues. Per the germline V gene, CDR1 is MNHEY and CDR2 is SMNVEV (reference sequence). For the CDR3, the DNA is TGTGCCAGCAGTGGCCGGGGGGGTCGAGAAAAACTGTTTTTT. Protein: CASSGRGGREKLFF.

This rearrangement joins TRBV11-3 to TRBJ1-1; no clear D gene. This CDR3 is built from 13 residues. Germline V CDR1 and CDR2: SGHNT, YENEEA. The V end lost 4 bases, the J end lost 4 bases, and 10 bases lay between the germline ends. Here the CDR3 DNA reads TGTGCCAGCAGCTCCTTGTCGAGCACTGAAGCTTTCTTT. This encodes CASSSLSSTEAFF.

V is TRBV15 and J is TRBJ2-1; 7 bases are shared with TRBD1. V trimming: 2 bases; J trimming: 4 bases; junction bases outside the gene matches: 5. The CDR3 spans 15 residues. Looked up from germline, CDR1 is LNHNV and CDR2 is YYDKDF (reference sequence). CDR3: CATSRTPDRYNEQFF. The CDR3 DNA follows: TGTGCCACCAGCAGAACTCCGGACAGGTACAATGAGCAGTTCTTC.

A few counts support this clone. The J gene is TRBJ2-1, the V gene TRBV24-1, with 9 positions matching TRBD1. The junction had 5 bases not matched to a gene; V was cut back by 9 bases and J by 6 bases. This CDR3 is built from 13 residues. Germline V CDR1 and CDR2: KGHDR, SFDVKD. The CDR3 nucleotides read TGTGCCACCCAGGGACAGGGTGGCAATGAGCAGTTCTTC. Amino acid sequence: CATQGQGGNEQFF.

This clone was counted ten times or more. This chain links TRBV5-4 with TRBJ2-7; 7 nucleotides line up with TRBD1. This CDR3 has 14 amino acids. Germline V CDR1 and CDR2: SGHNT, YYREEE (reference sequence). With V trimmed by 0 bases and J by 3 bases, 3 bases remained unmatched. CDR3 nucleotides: TGTGCCAGCAGCTTGGGACAGGGATTCTACGAGCAGTACTTC. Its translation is CASSLGQGFYEQYF.

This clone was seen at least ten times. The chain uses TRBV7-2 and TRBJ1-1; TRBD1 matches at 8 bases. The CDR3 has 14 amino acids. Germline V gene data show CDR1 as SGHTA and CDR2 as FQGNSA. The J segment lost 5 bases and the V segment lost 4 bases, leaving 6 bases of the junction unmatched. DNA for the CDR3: TGTGCCAGCAGCTCCAGACAGGGGACAACTGAAGCTTTCTTT. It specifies CASSSRQGTTEAFF.

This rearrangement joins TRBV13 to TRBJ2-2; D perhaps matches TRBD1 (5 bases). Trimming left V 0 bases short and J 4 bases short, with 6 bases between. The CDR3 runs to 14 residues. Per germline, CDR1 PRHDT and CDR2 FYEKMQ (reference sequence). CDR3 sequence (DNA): TGTGCCAGCAGCTTAGGGACAGCCACCGGGGAGCTGTTTTTT. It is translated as CASSLGTATGELFF.

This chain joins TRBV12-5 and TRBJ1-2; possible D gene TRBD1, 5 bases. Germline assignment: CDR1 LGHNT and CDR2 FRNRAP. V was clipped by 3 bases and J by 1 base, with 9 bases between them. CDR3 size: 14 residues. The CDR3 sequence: CASGLTGVNYGYTF. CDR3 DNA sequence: TGTGCTAGTGGTTTAACAGGAGTTAACTATGGCTACACCTTC.

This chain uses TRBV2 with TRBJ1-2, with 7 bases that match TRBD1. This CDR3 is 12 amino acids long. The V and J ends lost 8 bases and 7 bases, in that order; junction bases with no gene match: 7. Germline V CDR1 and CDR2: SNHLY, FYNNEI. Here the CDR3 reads CASAGGRGGYTF. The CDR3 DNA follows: TGTGCCAGCGCAGGGGGTAGAGGTGGCTACACCTTC.

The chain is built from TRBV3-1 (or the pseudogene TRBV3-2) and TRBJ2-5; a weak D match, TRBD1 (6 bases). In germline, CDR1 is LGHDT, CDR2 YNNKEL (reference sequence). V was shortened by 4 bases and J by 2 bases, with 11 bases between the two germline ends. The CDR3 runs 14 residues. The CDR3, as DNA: TGTGCCAGCAGCCGTAGGACAGAACAAGAGACCCAGTACTTC. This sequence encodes CASSRRTEQETQYF.

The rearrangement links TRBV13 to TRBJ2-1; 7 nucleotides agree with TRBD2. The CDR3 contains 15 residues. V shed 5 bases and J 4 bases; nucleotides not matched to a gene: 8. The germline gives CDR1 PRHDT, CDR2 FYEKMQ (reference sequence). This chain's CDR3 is CASSPLSGTYNEQFF. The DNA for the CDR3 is TGTGCCAGCAGCCCCTTGAGCGGGACGTACAATGAGCAGTTCTTC.

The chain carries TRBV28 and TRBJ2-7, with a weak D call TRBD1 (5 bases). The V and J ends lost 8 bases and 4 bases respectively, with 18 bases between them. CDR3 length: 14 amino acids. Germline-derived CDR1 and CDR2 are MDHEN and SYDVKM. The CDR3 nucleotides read TGTGCCAGCCATACTGCAGGGAAGGGGTACGAGCAGTACTTC. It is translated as CASHTAGKGYEQYF.

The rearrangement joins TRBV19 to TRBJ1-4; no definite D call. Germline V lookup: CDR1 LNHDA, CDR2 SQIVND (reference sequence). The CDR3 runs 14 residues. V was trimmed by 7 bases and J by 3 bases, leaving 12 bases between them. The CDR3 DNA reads TGTGCCAGTAACCGTCAGATCTCTAATGAAAAACTGTTTTTT. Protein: CASNRQISNEKLFF.

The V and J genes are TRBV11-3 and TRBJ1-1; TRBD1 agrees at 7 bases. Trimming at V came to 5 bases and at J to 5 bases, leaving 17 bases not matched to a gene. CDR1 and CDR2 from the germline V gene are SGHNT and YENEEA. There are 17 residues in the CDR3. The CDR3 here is CASSRGRTGVRGTEAFF. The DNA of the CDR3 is TGTGCCAGCAGCCGTGGAAGGACAGGCGTAAGGGGGACTGAAGCTTTCTTT.